This T cell receptor beta chain was obtained from a study of blood T cell repertoires in COVID-19. Across the whole study: PBMCs, B-cell-depleted T cells, or T cells were the source of the cDNA or gDNA that made up the material.

As originally analysed: Cell counts per sample came from amplifying reference gene primers. Using immunoSEQ multiplex PCR, the repertoire was profiled, and TCRdb retains in-frame clones only, with some absent. V and J calls and clone size come straight from that table; D and trimming were deduced from the DNA. The table has 450,000 or so clones, about 88% seen once; the top ten hold roughly 1.4%. Enrolment of Seattle patients took place during active infection, and they were followed longitudinally. J lost 1 base, V lost 8 bases, and 3 bases had no gene match. Looked up from germline, CDR1 is KGHSH and CDR2 is LQKENI. The CDR3 consists of 13 residues.

This clonotype was sampled from a woman in her forties with COVID-19, enrolled during active disease. The sample comprised peripheral blood. This chain uses TRBV18 with TRBJ2-5, with 8 bases matching TRBD1. CDR3 loop: CASTGTGQETQYF. CDR3 DNA sequence: TGTGCCAGCACCGGGACAGGCCAAGAGACCCAGTACTTC. Full variable domain (rest looked up from reference TRBV18 and TRBJ2-5): NAGVMQNPRHLVRRRGQEARLRCSPMKGHSHVYWYRQLPEEGLKFMVYLQKENIIDESGMPKERFSAEFPKEGPSILRIQQVVRGDSAAYFCASTGTGQETQYFGPGTRLLVL.